This T cell receptor (beta chain) emerged from a study of T cells after yellow fever vaccination (dated by TCRdb to between 2018 and 2020). Some background on the complete study: The SMART-Seq v4 Ultra Low Input RNA kit was used to prepare libraries from fractions with low cell numbers. Bulk TCR alpha and beta repertoires were sequenced longitudinally to track T-cell clones before and after primary and booster YFV17D yellow fever vaccination. Two healthy male donors, one aged 18 to 30 and one aged 30 to 40 years, made up the cohort. Bulk PBMC replicates and cell subsets were isolated from blood drawn at multiple timepoints before and after both primary and secondary immunization. Overall study results and their limits: Most clones expanded after primary vaccination (approximately 95% of CD4 and around nine tenths of CD8) were re-detected after the booster, suggesting that broad memory maintenance occurred. Because abundant contaminating clonotypes from the bulk population could be contained in FACS-sorted repertoires, computational filtering was required. Only a couple of donors were included in the study, so the extent to which the findings can be generalized is limited. The secondary T-cell response was weaker than the primary response but faster, peaking on day 5 instead of day 15. A small fraction of clonotypes appeared in both the CD4 and CD8 compartments, likely as a result of convergent recombination.

As to this clonotype: The target of this receptor is not known. It has no much larger one-base neighbor in the sample; base qualities were not kept.

The CDR3 numbers 16 residues from cysteine through phenylalanine. Only the CDR3 part of the read is kept: 48 bases, read in frame from the first base. Germline trimming: 6 bases from V, 4 bases from J; junction bases outside gene matches: 13. The CDR1 and CDR2 encoded by the germline V gene are LGHNA and YNFKEQ. What the treatment or condition label conveys for this sample: live attenuated yellow fever vaccine strain. PBMCs were isolated from peripheral blood using a standard Ficoll-Paque protocol. Dynabeads CD4 and CD8 positive selection kits were used to isolate the CD4 and CD8 T-cell fractions. TriZol was used to extract RNA from bulk PBMCs, from CD4 and CD8 fractions, and from dextramer-positive and dextramer-negative fractions. Sequencing was carried out with an Illumina NovaSeq 6000. TCR cDNA was synthesized by 5'RACE template switching, which introduced a universal primer site and unique molecular identifiers. cDNA synthesis was primed from both the TCR alpha and TCR beta constant segments. Library amplification involved two PCR steps, and the second step added sample barcodes and sequencing adapters. Sequencing of libraries was performed on Illumina HiSeq 2500 (2x100 bp) or NovaSeq (2x150 bp). The authors' pipeline ran thus. MIGEC handled demultiplexing of reads and collapsing into UMI consensus sequences, while MiXCR performed V(D)J alignment. Clonotypes responding to the vaccine were identified with edgeR on replicate PBMC samples, with the criteria of FDR below 0.01 and a log2 fold change above 5 up to day 15. Bulk clonotypes were assigned CD4 or CD8 identity according to which sequenced CD4 or CD8 repertoire held them at higher abundance. TCRdb reran the public reads through fastp at Q25 and MiXCR, keeping productive beta chains. Under each unique CDR3 protein, matching rows form one entry showing the most common genes and DNA. The V and J calls shown here were made by TCRdb, not taken from the authors' results. The sample table contains about 130,000 distinct CDR3 sequences; only one count was recorded for 7.5% to 10% of them. The biggest ten clones account for 30% to 40% of the sample.

The receptor was isolated from a man aged 18 to 29 who received the YFV17D yellow fever vaccine. The sample was CD8+ T cells sorted from PBMCs, taken on the day of the yellow fever booster vaccination. Rearrangement joined TRBV4-2 to TRBJ2-7; 9 junctional bases match TRBD2. The sequence in DNA is TGTGCCAGCAGGGATGAGAGCGGGCTAGCGGGGTACGAGCAGTACTTC. The translation is CASRDESGLAGYEQYF.